The 13 T cell receptor beta chains in this list originate from one sample, sequenced in a study of blood T cell repertoires in COVID-19. This table comes from immunoSEQ multiplex PCR, and its TCRdb copy is limited to in-frame clones, with some not included. This sample carries about 87,000 clones, about four fifths of them seen once, and the ten largest clones take approximately 2.3%. The sample comprised peripheral blood. These TCRs come from an older woman with acute or convalescent COVID-19.

As concerns this clone: A read error may account for a junction end that differs from germline. The CDR3 here is CASSLTGGRNTFF. The CDR3 DNA reads TGTGCCAGCAGCTTAACAGGGGGCAGAAACACCTTCTTC. The chain combines TRBV7-9 with TRBJ1-2; 9 nucleotides agree with TRBD1. Germline V gene sequence: CDR1 SEHNR, CDR2 FQNEAQ (reference sequence). The CDR3 runs 13 residues. The full variable domain, rest sourced from reference TRBV7-9 and TRBJ1-2, is DTGVSQNPRHKITKRGQNVTFRCDPISEHNRLYWYRQTLGQGPEFLTYFQNEAQLEKSRLLSDRFSAERPKGSFSTLEIQRTEQGDSAMYLCASSLTGGRNTFFGSGTRLTVV.

The chain employs TRBV19 and TRBJ1-5; no clear D gene. The V gene lost 3 bases and the J gene lost 0 bases, with 12 bases spanning the gap. Germline V gene data show CDR1 as LNHDA and CDR2 as SQIVND (reference sequence). CDR3 length equals 16 residues. CDR3 sequence reads: CASSILRSSSNQPQHF. Written as DNA, the CDR3 is TGTGCCAGTAGTATTCTTCGGTCTAGTAGCAATCAGCCCCAGCATTTT.

The J gene is TRBJ1-3, the V gene TRBV24-1; 9 bases align to TRBD1. The CDR3 is made up of 20 amino acids. The V gene's germline CDR1 is KGHDR and CDR2 SFDVKD. The junction had 11 bases not matched to a gene; V was cut back by 0 bases and J by 0 bases. DNA of the CDR3: TGTGCCACCAGTGATTTGGAAAACGGGACAGGGCGCCTCTCTGGAAACACCATATATTTT. This encodes CATSDLENGTGRLSGNTIYF.

V gene TRBV28 combines with J gene TRBJ1-5; 8 nucleotides match TRBD1. Germline loops: CDR1 MDHEN, CDR2 SYDVKM. J was trimmed by 4 bases and V by 6 bases; bases with no gene match: 8. CDR3 length: 15 amino acids. The CDR3 sequence is CASRHDRGGNQPQHF. Written as DNA, the CDR3 is TGTGCCAGCAGGCATGACAGGGGAGGGAATCAGCCCCAGCATTTT.

The gene calls are TRBV5-4 and TRBJ1-6, with 10 nucleotides matching TRBD1. The CDR3 has 14 residues. V shed 4 bases and J 10 bases; nucleotides not matched to a gene: 5. Germline CDR1 is SGHNT and CDR2 is YYREEE (reference sequence). The chain's CDR3 is CASSLGQGDSPLHF. Written as DNA, the CDR3 is TGTGCCAGCAGCCTTGGACAGGGGGACTCACCCCTCCACTTT.

The chain links TRBV2 to TRBJ1-4; TRBD1 agrees at 10 bases. The CDR3 is 16 residues long. Germline CDR1 reads SNHLY; CDR2 reads FYNNEI. Germline trimming cut 6 bases from V and 0 bases from J; bases unmatched to any gene: 4. The CDR3 protein is CASRFDRGPTNEKLFF. CDR3 DNA sequence: TGTGCCAGCAGATTTGACAGGGGGCCAACTAATGAAAAACTGTTTTTT. The complete variable domain, with remaining parts taken from reference TRBV2 and TRBJ1-4, reads EPEVTQTPSHQVTQMGQEVILRCVPISNHLYFYWYRQILGQKVEFLVSFYNNEISEKSEIFDDQFSVERPDGSNFTLKIRSTKLEDSAMYFCASRFDRGPTNEKLFFGSGTQLSVL.

The V and J genes are TRBV5-5 and TRBJ2-2; no clear D gene. Trimming shortened V by 0 bases and J by 7 bases, and 10 bases separated the two germline ends. The germline V gene has CDR1 SGHKS and CDR2 YYEKEE (reference sequence). The CDR3 loop spans 14 amino acids. This chain's CDR3 is CASSLGQAIGELFF. The DNA for the CDR3 is TGTGCCAGCAGCTTGGGGCAGGCGATCGGGGAGCTGTTTTTT.

This clone was recorded only once. The V gene is TRBV2, the J gene TRBJ1-2; D call uncertain. CDR1 is SNHLY and CDR2 is FYNNEI in the germline V gene. CDR3 length equals 14 residues. V dropped 5 bases and J dropped 2 bases, with 12 bases sitting between them. CDR3 sequence (DNA): TGTGCCAGCAGTTACCGGACTGAGAACTATGGCTACACCTTC. Translated, it gives CASSYRTENYGYTF.

This chain links TRBV2 with TRBJ2-1; 7 bases are shared with TRBD2. The ends lost 8 bases at V and 3 bases at J; junction bases unmatched: 4. From germline, CDR1 is SNHLY and CDR2 FYNNEI. The CDR3 extends over 13 amino acids. CDR3 DNA sequence: TGTGCCAGCGGGGACTATAACTACAATGAGCAGTTCTTC. Its translation: CASGDYNYNEQFF.

The gene calls are TRBV7-9 and TRBJ1-4; 9 bases agree with TRBD1. J gave up 6 bases and V 8 bases, and 10 bases lay outside the gene matches. Germline-derived CDR1 and CDR2 are SEHNR and FQNEAQ (reference sequence). CDR3 length: 15 residues. The CDR3 region has the DNA TGTGCCAGCCGCAGCAACAGGGGGCAGGATGAAAAACTGTTTTTT. It translates to CASRSNRGQDEKLFF.

The genes are TRBV19 and TRBJ1-4; D ambiguous. This CDR3 region has 14 residues. CDR1 LNHDA and CDR2 SQIVND come from the germline V gene (reference sequence). V gave up 3 bases and J gave up 10 bases, with 15 bases separating them. This CDR3 reads CASSIEAVGVKLFF. For the CDR3, the DNA is TGTGCCAGTAGTATTGAGGCGGTTGGAGTAAAACTGTTTTTT.

Here the CDR3 DNA reads TGTGCCAGCAGCTCCCGGGACCTGGGGGAGGCTGAAGCTTTCTTT. The encoded protein is CASSSRDLGEAEAFF. This rearrangement joins TRBV5-8 to TRBJ1-1; D perhaps matches TRBD1 (5 bases). Germline CDR1 is SGHTS and CDR2 is YDEGEE. Trimming left V 3 bases short and J 6 bases short, with 18 bases between. The CDR3 consists of 15 residues.

The CDR3 DNA follows: TGTGCCAGCAGGGGCGGGGGCGACCTCGGTGGAAACACCATATATTTT. Translation: CASRGGGDLGGNTIYF. V is TRBV28 and J is TRBJ1-3; D is possibly TRBD1 (6 bases). The CDR3 has 16 residues. Trimming cost V 6 bases and J 3 bases, with 18 bases left between them. CDR1 is MDHEN, CDR2 SYDVKM, per germline.